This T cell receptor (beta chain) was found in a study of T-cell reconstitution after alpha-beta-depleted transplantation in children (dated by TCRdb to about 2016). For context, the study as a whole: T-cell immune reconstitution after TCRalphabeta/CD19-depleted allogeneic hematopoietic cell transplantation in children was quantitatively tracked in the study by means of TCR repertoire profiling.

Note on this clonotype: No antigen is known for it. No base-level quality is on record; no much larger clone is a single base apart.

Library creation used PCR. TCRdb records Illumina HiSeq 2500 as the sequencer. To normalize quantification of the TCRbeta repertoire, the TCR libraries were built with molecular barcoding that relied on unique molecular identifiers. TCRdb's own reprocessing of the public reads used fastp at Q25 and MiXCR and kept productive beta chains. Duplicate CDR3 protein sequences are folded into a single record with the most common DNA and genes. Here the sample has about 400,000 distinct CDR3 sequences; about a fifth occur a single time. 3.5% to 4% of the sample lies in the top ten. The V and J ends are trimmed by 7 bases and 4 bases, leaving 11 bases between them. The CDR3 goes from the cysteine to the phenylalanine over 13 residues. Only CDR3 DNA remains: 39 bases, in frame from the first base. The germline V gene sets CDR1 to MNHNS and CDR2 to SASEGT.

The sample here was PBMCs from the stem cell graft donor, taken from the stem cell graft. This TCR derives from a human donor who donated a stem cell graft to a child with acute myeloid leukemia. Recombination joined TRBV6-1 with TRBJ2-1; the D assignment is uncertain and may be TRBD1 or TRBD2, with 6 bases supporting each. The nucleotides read TGTGCCAGCATGAAGGGGGGATACAATGAGCAGTTCTTC. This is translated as CASMKGGYNEQFF.